This TCR beta chain comes out of a study of regulatory T cells in long-lasting Graves disease. Findings and limits, study-wide: With persistent disease, TRBV28, TRBJ1-2 and TRBJ2-5 were the favored segments. Reduced TCR diversity was observed in persistent Graves' patients versus newly diagnosed patients.

V lost 5 bases and J lost 8, with 15 bases in between. Looked up from germline, CDR1 is MDHEN and CDR2 is SYDVKM. The CDR3 is made up of 14 amino acids. Time point described: persistent/refractory GD, antithyroid drugs over 5 years with positive TRAb. The TCR library used RNA extracted from PBMCs. The patients were drawn from one endocrinology department in Xi'an, China. This clonotype was observed at least ten times. The target antigen is unknown. iRepertoire HTBI primers and Arm-PCR of CDR3 regions built TCR beta libraries. TCRdb reanalysed the multiplex PCR reads using MiXCR and keeps one entry per CDR3 protein. The data show 450,000 or so distinct CDR3 sequences, around a fifth seen once.

V gene TRBV28 combines with J gene TRBJ1-4; D gene unclear. This TCR was sampled from a female donor with Graves disease. The starting material was peripheral blood mononuclear cells (PBMCs), obtained when the disease was refractory, from a patient treated with antithyroid drugs. CDR3 bases: TGTGCCAGCAGTCCACCCGGACCTGGGGAAAAACTGTTTTTT. Protein: CASSPPGPGEKLFF.